This TCR beta chain appears in the sequencing data of a study of T cells in Graves' hyperthyroidism and ophthalmopathy. At least ten counts were recorded for this clonotype. Its antigen is currently unknown. General study findings and limits: Most clonotypes expanded in thyroid above 0.001 were likewise present in blood.

Amplification yielded TCR beta CDR3 regions, with RNA transcripts as the source. The study used the HTBI primer set for a first-round RT-PCR of the TCR CDR3. Via MiXCR, TCRdb re-called the multiplex PCR reads, giving one row per CDR3 protein. The sample shows hundreds of thousands of distinct CDR3 sequences, 45% of them seen only once. Sequenced material: peripheral blood or thyroid tissue (not recorded which). This TCR derives from an adult man with Graves' disease, either hyperthyroidism or ophthalmopathy (not recorded which).

The CDR3: CASKGGGETQYF. The CDR3 nucleotides are TGTGCCAGCAAAGGAGGGGGTGAGACCCAGTACTTC. The chain uses TRBV7-6 and TRBJ2-5; D could derive from TRBD1 or TRBD2 (6 bases each). The CDR3 runs 12 residues. The germline V gene has CDR1 SGHVS and CDR2 FNYEAQ. The V and J ends lost 7 bases and 5 bases respectively, with 11 bases between them.